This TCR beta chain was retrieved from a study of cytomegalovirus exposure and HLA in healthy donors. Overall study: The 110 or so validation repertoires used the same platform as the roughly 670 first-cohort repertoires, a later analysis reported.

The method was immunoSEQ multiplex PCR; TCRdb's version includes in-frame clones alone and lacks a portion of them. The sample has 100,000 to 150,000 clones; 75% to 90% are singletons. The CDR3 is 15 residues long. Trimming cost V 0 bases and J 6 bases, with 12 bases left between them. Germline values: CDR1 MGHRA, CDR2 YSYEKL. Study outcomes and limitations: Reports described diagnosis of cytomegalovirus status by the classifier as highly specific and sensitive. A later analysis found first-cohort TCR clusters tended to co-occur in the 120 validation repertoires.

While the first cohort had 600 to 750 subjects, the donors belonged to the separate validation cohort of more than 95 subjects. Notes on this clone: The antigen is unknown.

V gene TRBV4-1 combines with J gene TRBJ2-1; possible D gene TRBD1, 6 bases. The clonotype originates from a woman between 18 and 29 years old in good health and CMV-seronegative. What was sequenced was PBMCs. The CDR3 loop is CASSQEDRSSNEQFF. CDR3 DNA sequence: TGCGCCAGCAGCCAAGAAGACAGGAGCTCCAATGAGCAGTTCTTC.